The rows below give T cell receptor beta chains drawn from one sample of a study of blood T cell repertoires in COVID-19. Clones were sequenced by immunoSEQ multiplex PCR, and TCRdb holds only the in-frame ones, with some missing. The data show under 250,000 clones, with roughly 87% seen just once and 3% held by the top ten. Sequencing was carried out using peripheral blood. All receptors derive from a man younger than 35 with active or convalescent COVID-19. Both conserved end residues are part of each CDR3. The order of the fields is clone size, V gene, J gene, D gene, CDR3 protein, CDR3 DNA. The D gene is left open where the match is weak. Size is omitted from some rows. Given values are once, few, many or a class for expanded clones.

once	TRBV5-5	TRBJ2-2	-	CASSPLGGPTGELFF	TGTGCCAGCAGCCCTTTGGGGGGGCCTACCGGGGAGCTGTTTTTT
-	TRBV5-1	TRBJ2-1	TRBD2	CASSLMLAGGQEQFF	TGCGCCAGCAGCTTGATGCTAGCGGGGGGGCAGGAGCAGTTCTTC
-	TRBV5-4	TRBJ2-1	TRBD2	CASSLAGTSGRRGREQFF	TGTGCCAGCAGCTTGGCCGGGACTAGCGGGAGGAGAGGACGTGAGCAGTTCTTC
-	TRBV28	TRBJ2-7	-	CASSLQAGWLEQYF	TGTGCCAGCAGTTTACAAGCAGGATGGCTCGAGCAGTACTTC
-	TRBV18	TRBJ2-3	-	CASSPRRESDTQYF	TGTGCCAGCTCACCACGGAGGGAGAGCGATACGCAGTATTTT
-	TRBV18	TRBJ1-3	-	CASSPPRLGQNLGNTIYF	TGTGCCAGCTCACCTCCTAGATTGGGACAAAACCTCGGAAACACCATATATTTT
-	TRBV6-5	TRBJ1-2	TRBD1	CASSQGEYGYTF	TGTGCCAGCAGCCAGGGGGAGTATGGCTACACCTTC
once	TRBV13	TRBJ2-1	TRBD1	CASNYDRDSYNEQFF	TGTGCCAGCAATTACGACAGGGACTCCTACAATGAGCAGTTCTTC
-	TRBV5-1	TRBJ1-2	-	CASSYDRTYGYTF	TGCGCCAGCAGCTACGACAGAACATATGGCTACACCTTC
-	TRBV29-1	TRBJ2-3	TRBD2	CSAERERRLAGVSTDTQYF	TGCAGCGCAGAAAGGGAGCGGCGACTAGCGGGAGTTAGCACAGATACGCAGTATTTT
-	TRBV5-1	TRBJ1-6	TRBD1	CASSLAGTEIPLHF	TGCGCCAGCAGCTTGGCCGGGACAGAGATACCCCTCCACTTT
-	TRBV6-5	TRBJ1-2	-	CASSTREGSNYGYTF	TGTGCCAGCAGTACAAGGGAGGGGTCCAACTATGGCTACACCTTC
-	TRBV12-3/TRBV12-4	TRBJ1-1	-	CASSFSPGIEAFF	TGTGCCAGCAGTTTCTCACCCGGTATTGAAGCTTTCTTT
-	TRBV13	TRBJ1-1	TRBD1	CASSSTGVNTEAFF	TGTGCCAGCAGCTCGACAGGGGTGAACACTGAAGCTTTCTTT
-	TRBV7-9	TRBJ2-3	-	CASTLLARSTDTQYF	TGTGCCAGCACCCTTTTAGCGAGGAGCACAGATACGCAGTATTTT
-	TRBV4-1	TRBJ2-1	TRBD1	CASSQERQGWYNEQFF	TGCGCCAGCAGCCAAGAGAGACAGGGCTGGTACAATGAGCAGTTCTTC
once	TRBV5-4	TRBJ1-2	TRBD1	CASSSSGGWYYGYTF	TGTGCCAGCAGCTCTTCAGGGGGTTGGTACTATGGCTACACCTTC
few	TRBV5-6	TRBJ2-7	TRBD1	CASSARDRTIGEQYF	TGTGCCAGCAGCGCCCGGGACAGGACTATTGGGGAGCAGTACTTC
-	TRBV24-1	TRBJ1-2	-	CATSDYDRPYGYTF	TGTGCCACCAGTGATTATGACAGACCCTATGGCTACACCTTC
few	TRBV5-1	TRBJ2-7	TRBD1	CASSNRGTGSYEQYF	TGCGCCAGCAGTAACCGGGGGACAGGATCCTACGAGCAGTACTTC
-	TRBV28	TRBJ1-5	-	CASSLSSGVNQPQHF	TGTGCCAGCAGTTTATCCAGCGGCGTGAATCAGCCCCAGCATTTT
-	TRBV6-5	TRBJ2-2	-	CTSSYLGTPSGELFF	TGTACCAGCAGTTACTTGGGGACACCGTCCGGGGAGCTGTTTTTT
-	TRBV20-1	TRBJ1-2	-	CSAYAGGYTF	TGCAGTGCTTACGCCGGTGGCTACACCTTC
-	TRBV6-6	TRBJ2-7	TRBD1	CASSYSDRGMSYEQYF	TGTGCCAGCAGTTATTCGGACAGGGGGATGTCCTACGAGCAGTACTTC
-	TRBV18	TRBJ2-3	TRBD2	CASSQALPGLAGVDTQYF	TGTGCCAGCTCACAAGCCTTACCGGGACTAGCGGGAGTAGATACGCAGTATTTT
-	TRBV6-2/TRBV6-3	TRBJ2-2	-	CASSSGVRTGELFF	TGTGCCAGCAGTTCGGGGGTGAGAACCGGGGAGCTGTTTTTT
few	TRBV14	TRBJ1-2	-	CASSRGWEGYGYTF	TGTGCCAGCAGCCGCGGGTGGGAAGGCTATGGCTACACCTTC
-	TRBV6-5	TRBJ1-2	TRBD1	CASSSPLTGEAGYTF	TGTGCCAGCAGCTCCCCCCTCACAGGGGAGGCTGGCTACACCTTC
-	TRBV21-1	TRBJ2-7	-	CASSKVKPPTYEQYF	TGTGCCAGCAGCAAAGTAAAGCCACCCACCTACGAGCAGTACTTC
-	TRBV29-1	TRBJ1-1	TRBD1	CSAGVQGVVEAFF	TGCAGCGCCGGTGTCCAGGGGGTAGTTGAAGCTTTCTTT
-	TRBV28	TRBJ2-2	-	CASTAPPGANTGELFF	TGTGCCAGCACCGCTCCCCCAGGGGCGAACACCGGGGAGCTGTTTTTT
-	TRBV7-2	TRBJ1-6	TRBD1	CASTVGQGGNSPLHF	TGTGCCAGCACCGTCGGACAGGGCGGGAATTCACCCCTCCACTTT
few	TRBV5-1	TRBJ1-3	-	CASSLWSDSGNTIYF	TGCGCCAGCAGCTTGTGGTCAGACTCTGGAAACACCATATATTTT
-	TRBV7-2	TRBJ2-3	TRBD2	CASSPTSGSGTDTQYF	TGTGCCAGCAGTCCGACTAGCGGGAGTGGCACAGATACGCAGTATTTT
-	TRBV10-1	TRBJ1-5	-	CASRWRSDSNQPQHF	TGCGCCAGCAGATGGAGGAGCGATAGCAATCAGCCCCAGCATTTT
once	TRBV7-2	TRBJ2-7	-	CASSLKITEVYEQYF	TGTGCCAGCAGCTTAAAGATTACTGAGGTTTACGAGCAGTACTTC
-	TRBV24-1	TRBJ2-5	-	CATSDWTATTETQYF	TGTGCCACCAGTGATTGGACAGCCACCACCGAGACCCAGTACTTC
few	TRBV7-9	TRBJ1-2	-	CASSSDVGYGYTF	TGTGCCAGCAGCTCTGATGTCGGGTATGGCTACACCTTC
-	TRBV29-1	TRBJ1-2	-	CSVDGGNGYTF	TGCAGCGTTGATGGGGGGAATGGCTACACCTTC
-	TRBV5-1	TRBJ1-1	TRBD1	CASSKGTGGSNTEAFF	TGCGCCAGCAGCAAAGGGACAGGGGGTTCAAACACTGAAGCTTTCTTT
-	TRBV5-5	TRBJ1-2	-	CASSLAGGTNYGYTF	TGTGCCAGCAGCTTGGCCGGGGGGACTAACTATGGCTACACCTTC
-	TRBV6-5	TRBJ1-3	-	CASSYSASGNTIYF	TGTGCCAGCAGTTACTCAGCGTCTGGAAACACCATATATTTT
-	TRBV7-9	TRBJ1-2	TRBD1	CASSPQDRVNYGYTF	TGTGCCAGCAGCCCCCAGGACAGGGTGAACTATGGCTACACCTTC
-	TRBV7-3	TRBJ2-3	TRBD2	CASSLIGGRVADTQYF	TGTGCCAGCAGCTTAATTGGCGGGAGGGTGGCAGATACGCAGTATTTT
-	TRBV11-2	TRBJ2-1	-	CASSLGGPSSYNEQFF	TGTGCCAGCAGCTTAGGAGGGCCGAGCTCCTACAATGAGCAGTTCTTC
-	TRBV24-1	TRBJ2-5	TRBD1	CATSEGGQKQETQYF	TGTGCCACCAGTGAAGGGGGACAGAAACAAGAGACCCAGTACTTC
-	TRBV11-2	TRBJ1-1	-	CASSLPDPGTLMNTEAFF	TGTGCCAGCAGCTTGCCGGATCCCGGGACATTGATGAACACTGAAGCTTTCTTT
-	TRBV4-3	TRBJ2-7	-	CASSQGTSGAGYEQYF	TGCGCCAGCAGCCAAGGGACCTCAGGGGCAGGCTACGAGCAGTACTTC
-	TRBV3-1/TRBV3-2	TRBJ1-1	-	CASSQDKLRQGQGEAFF	TGTGCCAGCAGCCAAGATAAGTTACGTCAGGGTCAAGGTGAAGCTTTCTTT
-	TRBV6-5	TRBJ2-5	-	CASRPNREEETQYF	TGTGCCAGCAGACCAAACAGGGAAGAAGAGACCCAGTACTTC
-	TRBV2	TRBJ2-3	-	CASSGPGLLAPDTQYF	TGTGCCAGCAGCGGTCCGGGACTCCTGGCCCCAGATACGCAGTATTTT
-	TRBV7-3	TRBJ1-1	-	CASSSQQGTEAFF	TGTGCCAGCAGCTCCCAACAGGGAACTGAAGCTTTCTTT
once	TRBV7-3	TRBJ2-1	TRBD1	CASSSNRGGNEQFF	TGTGCCAGCAGCTCAAACAGGGGTGGAAATGAGCAGTTCTTC
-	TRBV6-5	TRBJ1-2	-	CASSYSYRAADGYTF	TGTGCCAGCAGTTACTCCTACAGGGCGGCGGATGGCTACACCTTC
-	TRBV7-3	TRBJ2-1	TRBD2	CASSRTSGTHNEQFF	TGTGCCAGCAGCCGGACTAGCGGGACCCATAATGAGCAGTTCTTC
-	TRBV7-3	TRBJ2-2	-	CASSSPGQTRNTGELFF	TGTGCCAGCAGCTCCCCTGGACAGACCCGGAACACCGGGGAGCTGTTTTTT
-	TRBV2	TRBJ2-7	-	CASSDAGALLF	TGTGCCAGCAGTGATGCAGGGGCCCTTTTATTC
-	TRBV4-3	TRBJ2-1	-	CASSQEEVGEQFF	TGCGCCAGCAGCCAAGAGGAGGTAGGTGAGCAGTTCTTC
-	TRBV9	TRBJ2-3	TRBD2	CASSVGASGTRKDTQYF	TGTGCCAGCAGCGTAGGGGCTAGCGGGACTAGGAAGGATACGCAGTATTTT